This paragraph reports one TCR beta chain. V was pared by 7 bases and J by 4 bases, with 9 bases between. The CDR3 is made up of 12 amino acids. Looked up from germline, CDR1 is SGDLS and CDR2 is YYNGEE. These data belong to a study of technical replicates of blood from four donors. Clones were read by immunoSEQ multiplex PCR, and TCRdb kept only the in-frame ones, dropping some. The sample shows tens of thousands of clones, roughly 92% of them seen only once. The TCR sequence derives from a human donor in good health. Some clones in this sample may be carry-over from other donors' samples. The sample consisted of PBMCs. The rearrangement links TRBV9 to TRBJ1-3, with D uncertain. The CDR3 coding sequence is TGTGCCAGCGGGAGGTCGGGAAACACCATATATTTT. This translates into CASGRSGNTIYF.